The 8 T cell receptor beta chains listed next were all sequenced from one sample in a study of regulatory T cells in long-lasting Graves disease. Time point reported: newly diagnosed GD, antithyroid drugs for less than 3 months. With RNA extracted from PBMCs as input, the TCR library was made. Assembly of TCR beta libraries relied on iRepertoire HTBI primers together with Arm-PCR of CDR3 regions. Via MiXCR, TCRdb re-called the multiplex PCR reads, giving one row per CDR3 protein. The sample has over 500,000 distinct CDR3 sequences, about 16% seen once. The same sample was also used in a study of T cells in Graves' hyperthyroidism and ophthalmopathy.

The starting material was peripheral blood mononuclear cells (PBMCs), obtained at new diagnosis, from a patient treated with antithyroid drugs. The receptors here all came from a woman aged 25 to 39 with Graves disease.

The V gene is TRBV14, the J gene TRBJ1-4, with a weak D call TRBD1 (5 bases). The CDR3 sequence is 15 residues long. The ends were cut back, 4 bases at V and 7 bases at J, with 16 bases in the middle. The germline CDR1 and CDR2 sequences are SGHDN and FVKESK. CDR3 region: CASSLLRGDSEKLFF. CDR3 DNA: TGTGCCAGCAGCCTCTTGAGGGGAGACTCTGAAAAACTGTTTTTT.

This clonotype was detected only once. The chain links TRBV28 to TRBJ2-1, with 14 positions matching TRBD2. The V gene's germline CDR1 is MDHEN and CDR2 SYDVKM. V was clipped by 8 bases and J by 5 bases; unmatched bases: 2. The CDR3 length is 14 residues. Here the CDR3 reads CASGLAGGNNEQFF. The CDR3 nucleotides are TGTGCCAGCGGACTAGCGGGGGGAAACAATGAGCAGTTCTTC.

This clonotype was recorded at least ten times. The chain recombines TRBV28 with TRBJ2-7; no clear D gene. V gave up 2 bases and J gave up 2 bases, with 10 bases separating them. Germline assignment: CDR1 MDHEN and CDR2 SYDVKM. The CDR3 extends over 14 amino acids. Here the CDR3 reads CASSLQTIPYEQYF. The DNA for the CDR3 is TGTGCCAGCAGTTTACAAACTATACCCTACGAGCAGTACTTC.

There are many counts of this clonotype. The chain links TRBV7-3 to TRBJ2-1; 10 bases map to TRBD1. J gave up 6 bases and V 5 bases, and 10 bases lay outside the gene matches. The length of the CDR3 is 16 residues. Germline CDR1 SGHTA, CDR2 FQGTGA. The CDR3 bases are TGTGCCAGCAGCGGCACCGGGACAGGGGTTCCCAATGAGCAGTTCTTC. The encoded protein is CASSGTGTGVPNEQFF.

This chain uses TRBV10-2 with TRBJ2-1; 7 positions match TRBD2. V gave up 6 bases and J gave up 6 bases; unmatched junction bases: 8. CDR1 is WSHSY and CDR2 is SAAADI in the germline V gene. This CDR3 is built from 14 residues. The CDR3 loop reads CASSGAGALNEQFF. CDR3 in DNA: TGCGCCAGCAGCGGGGCGGGAGCCCTCAATGAGCAGTTCTTC.

There are a few counts of this clonotype. V usage is TRBV2 and J usage is TRBJ2-3; no clear D. The CDR3 length is 12 residues. The V gene's germline CDR1 is SNHLY and CDR2 FYNNEI. The germline V and J ends were trimmed by 1 base and 7 bases, with 6 bases remaining between them. The CDR3 loop is CASSEERNTQYF. The CDR3 DNA sequence: TGTGCCAGCAGTGAAGAACGGAATACGCAGTATTTT.

There are a few counts of this clonotype. The chain combines TRBV10-3 with TRBJ2-1, with 8 bases matching TRBD1. Unmatched junction bases numbered 6, after V lost 6 bases and J lost 8 bases. Germline V gives CDR1 ENHRY, CDR2 SYGVKD. This CDR3 spans 13 amino acids. The CDR3 sequence: CAIRTGETDEQFF. In DNA, the CDR3 is TGTGCCATCAGGACAGGGGAAACGGATGAGCAGTTCTTC.

The J gene is TRBJ2-7, the V gene TRBV3-1; possibly TRBD2 for D (5 bases). In germline, CDR1 is LGHDT, CDR2 YNNKEL (reference sequence). This CDR3 is 14 amino acids long. V lost 3 bases, J lost 6 bases, and 15 bases lay in between. CDR3 DNA sequence: TGTGCCAGCAGCCAGCCGGCATTGAGGGCCGAGCAGTACTTC. This gives the protein CASSQPALRAEQYF.